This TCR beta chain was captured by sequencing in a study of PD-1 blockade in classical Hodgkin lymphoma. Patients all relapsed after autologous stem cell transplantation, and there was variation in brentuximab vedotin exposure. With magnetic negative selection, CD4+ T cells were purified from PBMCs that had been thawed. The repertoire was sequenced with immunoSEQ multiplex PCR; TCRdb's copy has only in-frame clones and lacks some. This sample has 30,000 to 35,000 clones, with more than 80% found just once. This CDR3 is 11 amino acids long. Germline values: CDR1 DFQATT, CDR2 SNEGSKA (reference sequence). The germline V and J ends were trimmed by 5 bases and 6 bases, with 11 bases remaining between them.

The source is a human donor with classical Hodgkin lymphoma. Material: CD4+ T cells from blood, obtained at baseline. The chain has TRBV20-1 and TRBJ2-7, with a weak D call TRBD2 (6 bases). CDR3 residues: CSAGEVGEQYF. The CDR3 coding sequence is TGCAGTGCTGGGGAGGTGGGCGAGCAGTACTTC.